This T cell receptor beta chain was obtained from a study of PD-1 blockade in classical Hodgkin lymphoma. Note on this clone: The antigen remains unidentified.

The CDR3 runs 13 residues. Germline V gene data show CDR1 as LGHNA and CDR2 as YSLEER. V was clipped by 0 bases and J by 3 bases, with 5 bases between them. Study conclusions and caveats: Repertoire differences have undefined causes, possibly disease activity or prior therapy.

Autologous stem cell transplantation was followed by relapse in every patient, and brentuximab vedotin exposure varied. The study purified CD4+ T cells from thawed PBMCs using magnetic negative selection. Only in-frame clones appear in the TCRdb table, and some are missing; sequencing was by immunoSEQ multiplex PCR. Of under 30,000 clones listed, about 85% were seen once; the top ten hold about 2.2%. This receptor was identified in a human donor with classical Hodgkin lymphoma. The chain carries TRBV4-3 and TRBJ1-1, with a tentative D call TRBD1 (5 bases). Sequenced material: CD4+ T cells from blood, taken at baseline. CDR3 loop: CASSQDRDTEAFF. In nucleotides, the CDR3 is TGCGCCAGCAGCCAAGACAGGGACACTGAAGCTTTCTTT.